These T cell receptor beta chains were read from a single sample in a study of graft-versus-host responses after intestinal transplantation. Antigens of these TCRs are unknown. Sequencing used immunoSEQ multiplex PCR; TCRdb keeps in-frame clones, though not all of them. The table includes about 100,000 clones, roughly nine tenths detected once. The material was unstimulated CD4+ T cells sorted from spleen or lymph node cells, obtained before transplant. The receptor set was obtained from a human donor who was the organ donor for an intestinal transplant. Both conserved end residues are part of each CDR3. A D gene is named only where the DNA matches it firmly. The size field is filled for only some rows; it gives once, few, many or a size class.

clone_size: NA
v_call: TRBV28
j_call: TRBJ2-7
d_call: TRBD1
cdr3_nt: TGTGCCAGCAGTTTATTGTCGGGACAGCGACCCTACGAGCAGTACTTC
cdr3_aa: CASSLLSGQRPYEQYF

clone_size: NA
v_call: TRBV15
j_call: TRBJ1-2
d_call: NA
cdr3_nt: TGTGCCACCAGCAGAGAAAGGAGTGAGACCCATGGCTACACCTTC
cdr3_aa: CATSRERSETHGYTF

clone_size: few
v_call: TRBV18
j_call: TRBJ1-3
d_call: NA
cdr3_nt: TGTGCCAGCTCACCTAGGGACTCCAAGCAGCCAGGAAACACCATATATTTT
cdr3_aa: CASSPRDSKQPGNTIYF

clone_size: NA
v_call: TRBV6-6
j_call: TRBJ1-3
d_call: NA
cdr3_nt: TGTGCCAGTCTGAGCACTGGAAACACCATATATTTT
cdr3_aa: CASLSTGNTIYF

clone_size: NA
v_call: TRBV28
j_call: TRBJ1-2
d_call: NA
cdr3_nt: TGTGCCAGCAGTTTATATCGGGATTTATATGGCTACACCTTC
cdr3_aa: CASSLYRDLYGYTF

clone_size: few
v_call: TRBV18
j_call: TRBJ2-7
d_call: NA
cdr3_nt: TGTGCCAGCTCACCTGGCCTCTACGAGCAGTACTTC
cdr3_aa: CASSPGLYEQYF

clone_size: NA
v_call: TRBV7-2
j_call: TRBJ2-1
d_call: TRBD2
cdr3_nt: TGTGCCAGCAGTTGGGACGCGGGGGGATCCTACAATGAGCAGTTCTTC
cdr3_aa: CASSWDAGGSYNEQFF

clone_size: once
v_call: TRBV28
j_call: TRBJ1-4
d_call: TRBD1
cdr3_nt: TGTGCCAGTCTGACAGGGGAAAATGAAAAACTGTTTTTT
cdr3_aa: CASLTGENEKLFF

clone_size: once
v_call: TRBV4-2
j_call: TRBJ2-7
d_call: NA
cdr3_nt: TGTGCCAGCAGCCAATTAACAGGGCCCCTGTGGAACGAGCAGTACTTC
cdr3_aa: CASSQLTGPLWNEQYF

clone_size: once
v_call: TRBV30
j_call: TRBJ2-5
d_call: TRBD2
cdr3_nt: TGTGCCTGGAGTGCACGGGGGGGCCGGGAGACCCAGTACTTC
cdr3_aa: CAWSARGGRETQYF

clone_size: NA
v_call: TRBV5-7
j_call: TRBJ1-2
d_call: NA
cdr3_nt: TGTGCCAGCAGCCCACCAGGGGTGAGTGGCTACACCTTC
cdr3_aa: CASSPPGVSGYTF

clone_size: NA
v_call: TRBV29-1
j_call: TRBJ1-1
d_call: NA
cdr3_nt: TGCAGCGTTTCTGTAGGGGGATACACTGAAGCTTTCTTT
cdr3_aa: CSVSVGGYTEAFF

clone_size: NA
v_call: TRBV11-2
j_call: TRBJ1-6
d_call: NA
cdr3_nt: TGTGCCAGCAGCTTAGCTCCAGGGTCGACACCCCTCCACTTT
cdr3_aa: CASSLAPGSTPLHF

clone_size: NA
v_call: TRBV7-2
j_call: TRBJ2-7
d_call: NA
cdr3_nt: TGTGCCAGCAGCTTGGTAAGCGAGCAGTACTTC
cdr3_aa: CASSLVSEQYF

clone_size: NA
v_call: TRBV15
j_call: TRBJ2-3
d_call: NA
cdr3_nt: TGTGCCACCAGCAGAGATCAAGGGATAGATACGCAGTATTTT
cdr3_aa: CATSRDQGIDTQYF

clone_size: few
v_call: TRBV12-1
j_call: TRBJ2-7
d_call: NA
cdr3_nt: TGTGCCAGCCACCTGGGATTCTATGAAAGGTCCAACACCGAGCAGTACTTC
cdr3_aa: CASHLGFYERSNTEQYF

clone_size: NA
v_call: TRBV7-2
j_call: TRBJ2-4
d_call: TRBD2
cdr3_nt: TGTGCCAGCAGCTTAAGGGAGCGGGGGTCCGTAGCCAAAAACATTCAGTACTTC
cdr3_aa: CASSLRERGSVAKNIQYF

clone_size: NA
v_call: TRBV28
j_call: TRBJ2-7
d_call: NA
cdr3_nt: TGTGCCAGCAAACCAGTCGGGGCGAGTGGCTACGAGCAGTACTTC
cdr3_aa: CASKPVGASGYEQYF

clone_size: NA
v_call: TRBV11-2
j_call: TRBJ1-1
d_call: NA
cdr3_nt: TGTGCCAGCAGCTTAGATCTAACAGATTACACTGAAGCTTTCTTT
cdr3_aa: CASSLDLTDYTEAFF

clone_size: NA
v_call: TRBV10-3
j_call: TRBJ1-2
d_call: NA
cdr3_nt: TGTGCCATCAGTGAATGGCGATTCTATGGCTACACCTTC
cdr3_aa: CAISEWRFYGYTF

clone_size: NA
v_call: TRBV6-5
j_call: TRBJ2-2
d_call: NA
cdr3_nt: TGTGCCAGCAGTTACCCGCAGGGGACCGGGGAGCTGTTTTTT
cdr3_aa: CASSYPQGTGELFF

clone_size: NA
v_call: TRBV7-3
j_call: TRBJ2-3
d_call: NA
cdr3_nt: TGTGCCAGCAGCTTAAATCCCTACCCCACAGATACGCAGTATTTT
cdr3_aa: CASSLNPYPTDTQYF

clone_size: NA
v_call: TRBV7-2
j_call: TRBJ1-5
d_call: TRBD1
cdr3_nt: TGTGCCAGCAGCACCCGACAGGGGAGGCAGCCCCAGCATTTT
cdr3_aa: CASSTRQGRQPQHF

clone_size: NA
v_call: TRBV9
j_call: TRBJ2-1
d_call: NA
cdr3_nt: TGTGCCAGCAGCGTAAATTATGGGATGGATGAGCAGTTCTTC
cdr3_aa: CASSVNYGMDEQFF

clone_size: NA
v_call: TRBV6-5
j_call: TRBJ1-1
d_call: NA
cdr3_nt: TGTGCCAGCATCCTTCCCGGGAGCACTGAAGCTTTCTTT
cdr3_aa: CASILPGSTEAFF

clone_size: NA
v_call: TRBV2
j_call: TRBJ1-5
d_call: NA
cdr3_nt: TGTGCCAGCAGTCCCAAGACGGGAATTGCAGGCAATCAGCCCCAGCATTTT
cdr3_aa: CASSPKTGIAGNQPQHF

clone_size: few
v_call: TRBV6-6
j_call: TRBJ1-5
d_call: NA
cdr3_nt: TGTGCCAGCAGTTACGTCCTCAATCAGCCCCAGCATTTT
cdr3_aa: CASSYVLNQPQHF

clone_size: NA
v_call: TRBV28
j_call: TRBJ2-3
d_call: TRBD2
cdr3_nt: TGTGCCAGCAGTTCGGGGGGTTCTCCAGATACGCAGTATTTT
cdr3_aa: CASSSGGSPDTQYF

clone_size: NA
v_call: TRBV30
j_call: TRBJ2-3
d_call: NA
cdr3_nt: TGTGCCTGGAACAGGTTTACAGATACGCAGTATTTT
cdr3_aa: CAWNRFTDTQYF

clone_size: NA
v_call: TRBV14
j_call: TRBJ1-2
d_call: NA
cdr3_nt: TGTGCCAGCAGCCAAGTACAGGGTGGTGGCTACACCTTC
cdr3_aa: CASSQVQGGGYTF

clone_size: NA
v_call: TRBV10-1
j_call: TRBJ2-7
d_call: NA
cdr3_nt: TGCGCCAGCAGTGAACACACCGAGCAGTACTTC
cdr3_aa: CASSEHTEQYF

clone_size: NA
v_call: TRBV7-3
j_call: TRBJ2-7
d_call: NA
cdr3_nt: TGTGCCAGCAGCTCCGGCGGGCCCCCCTACGAGCAGTACTTC
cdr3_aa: CASSSGGPPYEQYF

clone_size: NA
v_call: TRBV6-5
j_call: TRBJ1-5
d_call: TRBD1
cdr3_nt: TGTGCCAGCAGGGGGACAGGATATAGCAATCAGCCCCAGCATTTT
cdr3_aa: CASRGTGYSNQPQHF

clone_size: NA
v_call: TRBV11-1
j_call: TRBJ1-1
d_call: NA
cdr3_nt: TGTGCCAGCAGCTTAGGGACAGCAAGTGAAGCTTTCTTT
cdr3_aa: CASSLGTASEAFF

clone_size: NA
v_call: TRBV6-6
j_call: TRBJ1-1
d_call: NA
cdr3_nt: TGTGCCAGCAGACTCTCGTCGATGGGCGGGGACACTGAAGCTTTCTTT
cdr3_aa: CASRLSSMGGDTEAFF

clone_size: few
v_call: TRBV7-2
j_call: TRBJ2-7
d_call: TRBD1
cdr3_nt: TGTGCCAGCAGCTCCCGGGACAGGGGCTACGAGCAGTACTTC
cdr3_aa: CASSSRDRGYEQYF

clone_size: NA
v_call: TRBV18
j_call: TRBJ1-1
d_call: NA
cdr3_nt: TGTGCCAGCTCACGAGGCGAGGGTCACGGGGCTTTCTTT
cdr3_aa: CASSRGEGHGAFF

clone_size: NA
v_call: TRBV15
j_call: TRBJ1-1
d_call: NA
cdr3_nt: TGTGCCACCAGCAGAGTCATGAATTTGAACACTGAAGCTTTCTTT
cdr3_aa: CATSRVMNLNTEAFF

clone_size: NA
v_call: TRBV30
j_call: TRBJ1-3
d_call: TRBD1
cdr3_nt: TGTGCCTGGAGTGTAAGCCAGAAGGGGGCTTCTGGAAACACCATATATTTT
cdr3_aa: CAWSVSQKGASGNTIYF

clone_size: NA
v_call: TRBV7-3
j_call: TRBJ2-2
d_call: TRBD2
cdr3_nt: TGTGCCAGCAGCCATCCTACGGGGGGTTACACCGGGGAGCTGTTTTTT
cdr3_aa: CASSHPTGGYTGELFF

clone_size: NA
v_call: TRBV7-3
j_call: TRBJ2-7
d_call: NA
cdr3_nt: TGTGCCAGCAGCTTAATAGGGGAAGGTAACAAGTACTTC
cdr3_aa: CASSLIGEGNKYF

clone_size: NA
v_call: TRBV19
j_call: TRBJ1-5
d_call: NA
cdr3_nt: TGTGCCAGTAGTATACAGCTTTCTAGCAATCAGCCCCAGCATTTT
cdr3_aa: CASSIQLSSNQPQHF

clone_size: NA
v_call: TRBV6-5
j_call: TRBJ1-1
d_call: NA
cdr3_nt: TGTGCCAGCAGTCTGGAATACAGGTTGAACACTGAAGCTTTCTTT
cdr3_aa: CASSLEYRLNTEAFF

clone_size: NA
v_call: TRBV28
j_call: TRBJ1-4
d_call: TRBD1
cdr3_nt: TGTGCCAGCAGTTTTGATTGGGACAGGGGTGAAAAACTGTTTTTT
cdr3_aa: CASSFDWDRGEKLFF